The 7 T cell receptor beta chains below all came from one sample that was sequenced in a study of CD8 T cells in Susac syndrome. RNA amounts of roughly 0.45 to 1 ug underwent reverse transcription with random hexamers. One entry per CDR3 protein, called by TCRdb with MiXCR from the immunoSEQ multiplex PCR reads. The repertoire holds around 300,000 distinct CDR3 sequences, just over 90% seen once, with roughly 0.059% in the top ten. Sequencing input: CD4+ T cells from PBMCs. These receptors came from a human donor with multiple sclerosis.

This sequence joins TRBV9 and TRBJ2-1; 7 nucleotides align to TRBD1. The J segment lost 8 bases and the V segment lost 0 bases, leaving 2 bases of the junction unmatched. CDR3 size: 13 residues. CDR1 SGDLS and CDR2 YYNGEE come from the germline V gene. CDR3: CASSVGTGDEQFF. DNA for the CDR3: TGTGCCAGCAGCGTAGGAACAGGGGATGAGCAGTTCTTC.

The chain employs TRBV7-9 and TRBJ1-2; D is ambiguous. The V end was cut by 3 bases, the J end by 0 bases, with 11 bases between. The CDR3 length is 15 residues. Per the germline V gene, CDR1 is SEHNR and CDR2 is FQNEAQ (reference sequence). CDR3 in DNA: TGTGCCAGCAGCTTTAAGGGCAGGACTAACTATGGCTACACCTTC. Its protein product is CASSFKGRTNYGYTF. The whole variable domain, remainder taken from reference TRBV7-9 and TRBJ1-2, is DTGVSQNPRHKITKRGQNVTFRCDPISEHNRLYWYRQTLGQGPEFLTYFQNEAQLEKSRLLSDRFSAERPKGSFSTLEIQRTEQGDSAMYLCASSFKGRTNYGYTFGSGTRLTVV.

The J gene is TRBJ1-1, the V gene TRBV7-3; D call uncertain. The V and J ends lost 5 bases and 1 base respectively, with 11 bases between them. From germline, CDR1 is SGHTA and CDR2 FQGTGA. This CDR3 is 14 amino acids long. The DNA of the CDR3 is TGTGCCAGCAGCGTCCAATCAGCGAACACTGAAGCTTTCTTT. It encodes CASSVQSANTEAFF.

The V gene is TRBV6-2 or TRBV6-3, the J gene TRBJ1-1; D remains unclear. This CDR3 spans 16 amino acids. V lost 0 bases to trimming and J lost 2 bases, with 13 bases between them. CDR1 and CDR2 from the germline V gene are MNHEY and SVGEGT. The CDR3 nucleotides read TGTGCCAGCAGTTACTCTGTAAGGAGTGGAAACACTGAAGCTTTCTTT. Residues: CASSYSVRSGNTEAFF.

The CDR3 DNA reads as TGTGCCAGCAGCCCGGGACCGGACGAAAAACTGTTTTTT. Translated, it gives CASSPGPDEKLFF. V is TRBV7-9 and J is TRBJ1-4; tentatively, D is TRBD1 (5 bases). Germline V lookup: CDR1 SEHNR, CDR2 FQNEAQ (reference sequence). V lost 5 bases and J 8 bases, leaving 12 bases between the germline ends. This CDR3 contains 13 residues.

V and J are TRBV11-3 and TRBJ2-4; D perhaps matches TRBD2 (5 bases). This CDR3 region has 17 residues. Trimming shortened V by 5 bases and J by 0 bases, and 17 bases separated the two germline ends. Germline V gene data show CDR1 as SGHNT and CDR2 as YENEEA. The DNA of the CDR3 is TGTGCCAGCAGCCCCCCCGGGAAAGACCTAGCCAAAAACATTCAGTACTTC. Protein: CASSPPGKDLAKNIQYF. Full variable domain (missing parts from reference TRBV11-3 and TRBJ2-4): EAGVVQSPRYKIIEKKQPVAFWCNPISGHNTLYWYLQNLGQGPELLIRYENEEAVDDSQLPKDRFSAERLKGVDSTLKIQPAELGDSAVYLCASSPPGKDLAKNIQYFGAGTRLSVL.

The chain has TRBV7-9 and TRBJ1-2, with D unclear. This CDR3 is 14 amino acids long. Germline V gene lookup returns CDR1 SEHNR and CDR2 FQNEAQ (reference sequence). Between the trimmed V and J ends, which lost 0 bases and 2 bases, there was a span of 7 bases. In DNA form, the CDR3 reads TGTGCCAGCAGCTTAGCAGGACCAAACTATGGCTACACCTTC. Its translation: CASSLAGPNYGYTF.